The 32 T cell receptor beta chains reported below all come from one sample, sequenced in a study of blood T cell repertoires in COVID-19. TCRdb keeps only in-frame clones here, not all; method: immunoSEQ multiplex PCR. Among roughly 170,000 clones listed, more than 80% were seen once. Input material: peripheral blood. The receptor set was obtained from a human donor in a cohort sampled during active COVID-19.

This rearrangement joins TRBV29-1 to TRBJ2-5, with 7 bases identical to TRBD2. V trimming: 4 bases; J trimming: 0 bases; junction bases outside the gene matches: 5. The CDR3 has 14 amino acids. Germline loops: CDR1 SQVTM, CDR2 ANQGSEA. The CDR3 DNA sequence: TGCAGCGTTGGTGTGGGGGGGAACCAAGAGACCCAGTACTTC. Its translation: CSVGVGGNQETQYF.

The V call is TRBV5-6, the J call TRBJ1-4, with TRBD1 matching over 9 bases. The CDR3 has 15 amino acids. The J segment lost 8 bases and the V segment lost 4 bases, leaving 9 bases of the junction unmatched. The germline CDR1 and CDR2 sequences are SGHDT and YYEEEE. This CDR3 reads CASSGTGNMGEKLFF. The DNA for the CDR3 is TGTGCCAGCAGCGGGACAGGGAATATGGGCGAAAAACTGTTTTTT.

The V and J genes are TRBV6-2 or TRBV6-3 and TRBJ2-7, with D maybe TRBD2 (6 bases). CDR1 is MNHEY, CDR2 SVGEGT, per germline. V was clipped by 5 bases and J by 4 bases, with 15 bases between them. The CDR3 has 14 amino acids. The CDR3, as DNA: TGTGCCAGCAGTGTCGGACTGGGGGGTTACGAGCAGTACTTC. Amino acid sequence: CASSVGLGGYEQYF.

This sequence joins TRBV5-1 and TRBJ2-3, with 14 bases identical to TRBD2. From germline, CDR1 is SGHRS and CDR2 YFSETQ. V lost 2 bases to trimming and J lost 3 bases; unmatched junction nucleotides: 5. The CDR3 has 17 residues. The CDR3 DNA reads as TGCGCCAGCAGCTTAATTGGACTAGCGGGGGGAACAGATACGCAGTATTTT. This codes for CASSLIGLAGGTDTQYF.

The chain has TRBV2 and TRBJ2-7; 11 bases map to TRBD2. Germline lookup yields CDR1 SNHLY and CDR2 FYNNEI. The CDR3 loop spans 18 amino acids. V shed 4 bases and J 0 bases; nucleotides not matched to a gene: 11. The CDR3 loop is CASSGGRLAGRTSYEQYF. The CDR3 nucleotides read TGTGCCAGCAGTGGGGGAAGACTAGCGGGGCGGACCTCCTACGAGCAGTACTTC.

The chain joins TRBV18 to TRBJ1-1; D not certain. The ends were cut back, 3 bases at V and 1 base at J, with 15 bases in the middle. This CDR3 contains 16 residues. CDR1 KGHSH and CDR2 LQKENI come from the germline V gene. CDR3 nucleotides: TGTGCCAGCTCACCTACCTCAGAGGCGCGGAACACTGAAGCTTTCTTT. This encodes CASSPTSEARNTEAFF.

This chain joins TRBV5-1 and TRBJ2-3, with D maybe TRBD1 (6 bases). The CDR3 has 15 amino acids. CDR1 is SGHRS and CDR2 is YFSETQ in the germline V gene. V was pared by 2 bases and J by 2 bases, with 12 bases between. The CDR3 DNA is TGCGCCAGCAGCTTAGGACAGTTGCACACAGATACGCAGTATTTT. It translates to CASSLGQLHTDTQYF.

The table lists this clone with a count of one. The chain combines TRBV5-1 with TRBJ1-1; D is uncertain. This CDR3 has 15 amino acids. V lost 2 bases and J lost 0, with 11 bases in between. Germline CDR1 reads SGHRS; CDR2 reads YFSETQ. The CDR3 DNA sequence: TGCGCCAGCAGCTTCGGGGTACGGGTGAACACTGAAGCTTTCTTT. Encoded protein: CASSFGVRVNTEAFF.

V gene TRBV2 combines with J gene TRBJ2-7; 7 positions match TRBD2. This CDR3 region has 17 residues. V lost 6 bases and J lost 1; bases outside the gene matches: 15. From germline, CDR1 is SNHLY and CDR2 FYNNEI. DNA of the CDR3: TGTGCCAGCAGCCGCGGGCTAGCGGTCTTGGGTTCCTACGAGCAGTACTTC. Translated: CASSRGLAVLGSYEQYF.

This sequence joins TRBV19 and TRBJ1-3, with TRBD1 matching over 8 bases. Germline values: CDR1 LNHDA, CDR2 SQIVND (reference sequence). Trimming at V came to 3 bases and at J to 2 bases, leaving 0 bases not matched to a gene. This CDR3 comprises 14 residues. CDR3 region: CASSMGQAGNTIYF. CDR3 bases: TGTGCCAGTAGTATGGGACAGGCTGGAAACACCATATATTTT.

V is TRBV3-1 (or the pseudogene TRBV3-2) and J is TRBJ2-7; 9 bases fit TRBD1. J gave up 6 bases and V 4 bases, and 4 bases lay outside the gene matches. Per germline, CDR1 LGHDT and CDR2 YNNKEL (reference sequence). The CDR3 is 13 amino acids. CDR3 protein: CASSRDRVGEQYF. The CDR3 DNA is TGTGCCAGCAGCCGGGACAGGGTTGGCGAGCAGTACTTC.

The chain carries TRBV5-1 and TRBJ1-1; TRBD1 agrees at 7 bases. CDR1 and CDR2 (germline): SGHRS, YFSETQ. The CDR3 is 15 residues long. The V and J ends lost 6 bases and 1 base, in that order; junction bases with no gene match: 9. The CDR3 loop is CASNEQAGGNTEAFF. In nucleotides, the CDR3 is TGCGCCAGCAACGAACAGGCAGGGGGGAACACTGAAGCTTTCTTT.

This sequence joins TRBV4-1 and TRBJ2-3, with 12 bases that match TRBD2. The germline gives CDR1 MGHRA, CDR2 YSYEKL. Unmatched junction bases numbered 6, after V lost 0 bases and J lost 2 bases. The CDR3 totals 18 residues. The DNA of the CDR3 is TGCGCCAGCAGCCAAGAGATCCTAGCGGGGGGGTACACAGATACGCAGTATTTT. Residues: CASSQEILAGGYTDTQYF.

J is TRBJ1-1 and V is TRBV9; D possibly corresponds to TRBD1 (5 bases). V was clipped by 0 bases and J by 3 bases, with 9 bases between them. Germline V gene sequence: CDR1 SGDLS, CDR2 YYNGEE. The CDR3 contains 14 residues. CDR3 nucleotides: TGTGCCAGCAGCGTAGCCGGGGGTGACACTGAAGCTTTCTTT. It is translated as CASSVAGGDTEAFF.

This sequence joins TRBV14 and TRBJ2-3; maybe TRBD2 (5 bases). The CDR3 has 17 amino acids. From germline, CDR1 is SGHDN and CDR2 FVKESK. V dropped 4 bases and J dropped 4 bases, with 21 bases sitting between them. CDR3 nucleotides: TGTGCCAGCAGCCTCCGTTCTCCGGGAAGGTTTGCAGATACGCAGTATTTT. Translating it yields CASSLRSPGRFADTQYF.

The chain carries TRBV5-1 and TRBJ1-1, with 10 bases identical to TRBD1. Germline lookup yields CDR1 SGHRS and CDR2 YFSETQ. V gave up 4 bases and J gave up 1 base; unmatched junction bases: 7. The CDR3 covers 16 residues. The CDR3 sequence is CASSSGTGAANTEAFF. In nucleotides, the CDR3 is TGCGCCAGCAGCAGCGGGACAGGGGCGGCGAACACTGAAGCTTTCTTT.

V is TRBV13 and J is TRBJ2-5, with a tentative D call TRBD1 (6 bases). V was cut by 5 bases and J by 5 bases, with 30 bases left in between. There are 19 residues in the CDR3. The germline CDR1 and CDR2 sequences are PRHDT and FYEKMQ (reference sequence). The CDR3 DNA reads as TGTGCCAGCAGCGGGTTTGACCCCAGGAACAGGGCTGTCGAGGAGACCCAGTACTTC. Translation: CASSGFDPRNRAVEETQYF.

This clone was seen just once. This chain connects TRBV15 to TRBJ2-2; TRBD2 matches 10 bases. This CDR3 has 17 residues. J lost 2 bases, V lost 2 bases, and 5 bases had no gene match. Germline values: CDR1 LNHNV, CDR2 YYDKDF (reference sequence). CDR3 nucleotide sequence: TGTGCCACCAGCAGAAGCCGACTAGCGGGTAACACCGGGGAGCTGTTTTTT. This codes for CATSRSRLAGNTGELFF.

This chain joins TRBV6-6 and TRBJ2-7; 7 nucleotides align to TRBD1. This CDR3 contains 15 residues. The germline gives CDR1 MNHNY, CDR2 SVGAGI (reference sequence). V shed 6 bases and J 1 base; nucleotides not matched to a gene: 9. In DNA, the CDR3 is TGTGCCAGCAGAGAATCTTGGACAGGATCCTACGAGCAGTACTTC. This codes for CASRESWTGSYEQYF.

The chain uses TRBV5-1 and TRBJ2-7; D is perhaps TRBD1 (6 bases). The V end lost 1 base, the J end lost 0 bases, and 14 bases lay between the germline ends. Looked up from germline, CDR1 is SGHRS and CDR2 is YFSETQ. The CDR3 extends over 16 amino acids. The CDR3 sequence is CASSLLLGASSYEQYF. The CDR3 nucleotides read TGCGCCAGCAGCTTGTTACTGGGGGCAAGCTCCTACGAGCAGTACTTC.

The CDR3 spells CASSRGQGANQPQHF. The CDR3 DNA follows: TGCGCCAGCAGCCGGGGACAGGGGGCAAATCAGCCCCAGCATTTT. V gene TRBV4-1 combines with J gene TRBJ1-5; 12 positions agree with TRBD1. The V segment lost 4 bases and the J segment 4 bases; nucleotides outside the gene matches: 2. Germline loops: CDR1 MGHRA, CDR2 YSYEKL. This CDR3 comprises 15 residues.

The V and J genes are TRBV3-1 (or the pseudogene TRBV3-2) and TRBJ2-3, with 10 nucleotides matching TRBD2. The germline V gene has CDR1 LGHDT and CDR2 YNNKEL (reference sequence). This CDR3 has 16 residues. J lost 6 bases, V lost 2 bases, and 8 bases had no gene match. In nucleotides, the CDR3 is TGTGCCAGCAGCCAATCGGTAGCGGGGGGAGTTGATACGCAGTATTTT. This codes for CASSQSVAGGVDTQYF.

The chain recombines TRBV6-1 with TRBJ1-1, with a weak D call TRBD1 (5 bases). V lost 2 bases, J lost 7 bases, and 14 bases lay in between. Germline V gene lookup returns CDR1 MNHNS and CDR2 SASEGT. The CDR3 sequence is 14 residues long. The CDR3 loop reads CASSESGVFLEAFF. The DNA of the CDR3 is TGTGCCAGCAGTGAATCGGGGGTTTTTCTTGAAGCTTTCTTT.

This chain links TRBV11-1 with TRBJ1-1, with unresolved D. In germline, CDR1 is SGHAT, CDR2 FQDESV (reference sequence). V was cut by 5 bases and J by 0 bases, with 13 bases left in between. The CDR3 is 15 residues long. The chain's CDR3 is CASSHSQAVNTEAFF. CDR3 nucleotide sequence: TGTGCCAGCAGCCACTCCCAGGCTGTGAACACTGAAGCTTTCTTT.

The chain recombines TRBV19 with TRBJ1-2, with 8 bases that match TRBD1. CDR3 size: 16 residues. Germline CDR1 and CDR2: LNHDA and SQIVND (reference sequence). J was trimmed by 4 bases and V by 6 bases; bases with no gene match: 13. CDR3 DNA: TGTGCCAGTAGCGGGACAGGTGTGGACAGGGCCTATGGCTACACCTTC. Translated: CASSGTGVDRAYGYTF. Combining the CDR3 with reference TRBV19 and TRBJ1-2 gives the whole variable domain DGGITQSPKYLFRKEGQNVTLSCEQNLNHDAMYWYRQDPGQGLRLIYYSQIVNDFQKGDIAEGYSVSREKKESFPLTVTSAQKNPTAFYLCASSGTGVDRAYGYTFGSGTRLTVV.

The V and J genes are TRBV6-5 and TRBJ1-1, with unresolved D. The germline V gene has CDR1 MNHEY and CDR2 SVGAGI. V dropped 2 bases and J dropped 11 bases, with 9 bases sitting between them. The CDR3 runs 11 residues. The CDR3 region is CASSYGGTAFF. The CDR3 coding sequence is TGTGCCAGCAGTTACGGCGGAACGGCTTTCTTT.

This clone was detected once. This chain uses TRBV3-1 (or the pseudogene TRBV3-2) with TRBJ1-2, with 9 bases that match TRBD1. Germline values: CDR1 LGHDT, CDR2 YNNKEL (reference sequence). Unmatched junction bases numbered 6, after V lost 2 bases and J lost 2 bases. This CDR3 comprises 16 residues. The DNA of the CDR3 is TGTGCCAGCAGCCAACCGGGACAGGGAGGGAACTATGGCTACACCTTC. Protein: CASSQPGQGGNYGYTF.

V is TRBV14 and J is TRBJ1-3; tentatively, D is TRBD1 (6 bases). Trimming removed 4 bases from V and 7 bases from J, with 26 bases in between. Germline V gene lookup returns CDR1 SGHDN and CDR2 FVKESK. The CDR3 sequence is 18 residues long. The CDR3 region is CASSLNRKDSPNGNTIYF. The CDR3 DNA follows: TGTGCCAGCAGCCTGAATAGGAAGGACAGCCCCAATGGGAACACCATATATTTT.

The V gene is TRBV6-5, the J gene TRBJ2-7; possibly TRBD1 for D (6 bases). The germline gives CDR1 MNHEY, CDR2 SVGAGI. Trimming cost V 6 bases and J 7 bases, with 16 bases left between them. The CDR3 sequence is 13 residues long. CDR3 DNA sequence: TGTGCCAGCAGCCGTCACAGGGTTTTTGAGCAGTACTTC. It specifies CASSRHRVFEQYF.

V gene TRBV7-6 combines with J gene TRBJ2-2; 8 positions agree with TRBD2. J gave up 9 bases and V 2 bases, and 5 bases lay outside the gene matches. This CDR3 is built from 14 residues. Germline V gene data show CDR1 as SGHVS and CDR2 as FNYEAQ. CDR3: CASSLNGGAWELFF. CDR3 sequence (DNA): TGTGCCAGCAGCTTAAACGGGGGGGCCTGGGAGCTGTTTTTT.

The J gene is TRBJ2-7, the V gene TRBV7-9; the D is unclear. The CDR3 is 11 amino acids. Germline V gene data show CDR1 as SEHNR and CDR2 as FQNEAQ (reference sequence). V was trimmed by 5 bases and J by 6 bases, leaving 8 bases between them. The CDR3 bases are TGTGCCAGCAGCCGACTCTCCGAGCAGTACTTC. It is translated as CASSRLSEQYF.

The V gene is TRBV5-1, the J gene TRBJ2-1; 8 bases agree with TRBD1. CDR1 is SGHRS, CDR2 YFSETQ, per germline. The CDR3 runs 15 residues. V was pared by 3 bases and J by 5 bases, with 7 bases of the junction left unmatched. The CDR3 DNA follows: TGCGCCAGCAGCTGGGGTGGGACAGGACACAATGAGCAGTTCTTC. Protein sequence: CASSWGGTGHNEQFF.